This T cell receptor beta chain was sequenced during a study of cytomegalovirus exposure and HLA in healthy donors. Whole-study findings and limits: The investigators catalogued 150 to 200 TCR beta chains as cytomegalovirus-associated. Upon later analysis, HLA-associated TCR beta chains proved more clonally expanded than other, equally common chains.

Use of 60 Vbeta and 13 Jbeta primers characterized the PCR. Sequencing used immunoSEQ multiplex PCR; TCRdb keeps in-frame clones, though not all of them. The data contain some 95,000 clones, about four fifths of them seen just once; the ten biggest clones take up 6% to 9.5%. The V gene's germline CDR1 is MNHEY and CDR2 SVGAGI. The V segment lost 5 bases and the J segment 6 bases; nucleotides outside the gene matches: 8. CDR3 length: 15 residues. In its sample, this clone was seen a few times. What it recognizes is unknown. The specimen was PBMCs. The chain has TRBV6-5 and TRBJ2-1; 9 nucleotides align to TRBD2. The receptor's source is a man aged 25-40 years in good health and CMV-seronegative. CDR3 region: CASSAVAGAFNEQFF. The CDR3 nucleotides read TGTGCCAGCAGTGCGGTAGCGGGAGCTTTCAATGAGCAGTTCTTC.